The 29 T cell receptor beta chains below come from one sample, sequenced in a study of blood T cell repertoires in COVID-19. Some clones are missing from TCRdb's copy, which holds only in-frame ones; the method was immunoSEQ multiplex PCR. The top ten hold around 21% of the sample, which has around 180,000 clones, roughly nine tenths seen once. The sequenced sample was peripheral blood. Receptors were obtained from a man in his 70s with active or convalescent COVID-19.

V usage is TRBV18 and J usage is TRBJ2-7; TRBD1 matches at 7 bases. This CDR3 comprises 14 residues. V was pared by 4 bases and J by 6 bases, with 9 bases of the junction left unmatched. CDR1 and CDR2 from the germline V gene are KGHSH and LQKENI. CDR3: CASSLGHRGGEQYF. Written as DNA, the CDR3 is TGTGCCAGCTCACTCGGTCACAGGGGCGGCGAGCAGTACTTC.

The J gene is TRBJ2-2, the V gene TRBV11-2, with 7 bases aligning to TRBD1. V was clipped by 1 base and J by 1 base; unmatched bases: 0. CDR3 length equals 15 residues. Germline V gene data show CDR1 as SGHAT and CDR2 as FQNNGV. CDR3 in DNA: TGTGCCAGCAGCTTAGGACAGGGGAACACCGGGGAGCTGTTTTTT. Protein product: CASSLGQGNTGELFF.

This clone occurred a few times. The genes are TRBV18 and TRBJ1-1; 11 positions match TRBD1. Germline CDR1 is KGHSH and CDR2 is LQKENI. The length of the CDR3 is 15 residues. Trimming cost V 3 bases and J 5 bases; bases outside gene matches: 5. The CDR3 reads CASSPRTGGGTEAFF. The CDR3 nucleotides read TGTGCCAGCTCACCTCGGACAGGGGGCGGGACTGAAGCTTTCTTT.

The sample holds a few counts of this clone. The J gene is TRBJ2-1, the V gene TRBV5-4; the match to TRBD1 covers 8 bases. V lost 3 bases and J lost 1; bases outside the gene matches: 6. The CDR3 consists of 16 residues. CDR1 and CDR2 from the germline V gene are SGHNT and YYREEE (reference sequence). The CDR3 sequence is CASSSGTGHSYNEQFF. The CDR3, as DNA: TGTGCCAGCAGCTCGGGGACAGGCCATTCCTACAATGAGCAGTTCTTC.

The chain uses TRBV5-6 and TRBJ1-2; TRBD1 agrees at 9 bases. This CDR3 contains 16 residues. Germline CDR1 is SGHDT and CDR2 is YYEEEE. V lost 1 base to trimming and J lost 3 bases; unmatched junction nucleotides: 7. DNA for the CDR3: TGTGCCAGCAGCTTGCAGGGACAGGGAGTATACTATGGCTACACCTTC. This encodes CASSLQGQGVYYGYTF.

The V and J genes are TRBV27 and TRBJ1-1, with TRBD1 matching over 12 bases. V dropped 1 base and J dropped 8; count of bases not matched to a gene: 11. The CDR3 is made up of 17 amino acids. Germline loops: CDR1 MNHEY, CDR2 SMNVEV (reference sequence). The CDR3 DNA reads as TGTGCCAGCAGTTTATTCTCGGGACAGGGGGCGTTCGACGAAGCTTTCTTT. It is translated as CASSLFSGQGAFDEAFF.

For the CDR3, the DNA is TGTGCCAGCTCGCAACAGGGTACTGAAGCTTTCTTT. Its protein product is CASSQQGTEAFF. V usage is TRBV18 and J usage is TRBJ1-1; D perhaps matches TRBD1 (6 bases). CDR3 length: 12 amino acids. V shed 6 bases and J shed 5 bases, with 10 bases lying between them. Germline V gene lookup returns CDR1 KGHSH and CDR2 LQKENI.

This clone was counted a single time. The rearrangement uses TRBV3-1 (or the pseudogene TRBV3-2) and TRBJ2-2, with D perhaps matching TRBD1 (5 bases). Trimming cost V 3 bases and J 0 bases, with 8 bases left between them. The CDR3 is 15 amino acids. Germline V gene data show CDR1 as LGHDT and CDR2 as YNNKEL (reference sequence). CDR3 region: CASSHQGANTGELFF. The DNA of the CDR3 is TGTGCCAGCAGCCACCAAGGGGCGAACACCGGGGAGCTGTTTTTT.

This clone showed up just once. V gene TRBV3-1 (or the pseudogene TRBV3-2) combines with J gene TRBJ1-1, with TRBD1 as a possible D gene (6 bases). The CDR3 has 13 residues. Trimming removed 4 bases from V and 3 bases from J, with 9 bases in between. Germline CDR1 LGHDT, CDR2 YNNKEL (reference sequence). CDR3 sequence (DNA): TGTGCCAGCAGCCCGGGACACTACACTGAAGCTTTCTTT. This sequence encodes CASSPGHYTEAFF.

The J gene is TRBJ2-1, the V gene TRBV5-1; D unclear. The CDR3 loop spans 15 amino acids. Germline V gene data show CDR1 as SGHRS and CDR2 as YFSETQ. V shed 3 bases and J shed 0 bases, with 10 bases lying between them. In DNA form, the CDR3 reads TGCGCCAGCAGCTCGGTTTCGGGCTCCTACAATGAGCAGTTCTTC. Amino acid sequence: CASSSVSGSYNEQFF.

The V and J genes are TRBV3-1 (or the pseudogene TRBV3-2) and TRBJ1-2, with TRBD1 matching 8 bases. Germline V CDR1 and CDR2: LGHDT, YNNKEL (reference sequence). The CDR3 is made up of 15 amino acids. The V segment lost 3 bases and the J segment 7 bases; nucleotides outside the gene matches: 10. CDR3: CASSHGTGPHSGYTF. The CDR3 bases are TGTGCCAGCAGCCATGGGACAGGACCCCACTCTGGCTACACCTTC.

The DNA of the CDR3 is TGTGCCAGCTCACCCGCAGTCAATAGCAATCAGCCCCAGCATTTT. This codes for CASSPAVNSNQPQHF. The V call is TRBV18, the J call TRBJ1-5; no clear D. In germline, CDR1 is KGHSH, CDR2 LQKENI. The V end lost 3 bases, the J end lost 0 bases, and 9 bases lay between the germline ends. CDR3 length: 15 residues. The complete variable domain, with remaining parts taken from reference TRBV18 and TRBJ1-5, reads NAGVMQNPRHLVRRRGQEARLRCSPMKGHSHVYWYRQLPEEGLKFMVYLQKENIIDESGMPKERFSAEFPKEGPSILRIQQVVRGDSAAYFCASSPAVNSNQPQHFGDGTRLSIL.

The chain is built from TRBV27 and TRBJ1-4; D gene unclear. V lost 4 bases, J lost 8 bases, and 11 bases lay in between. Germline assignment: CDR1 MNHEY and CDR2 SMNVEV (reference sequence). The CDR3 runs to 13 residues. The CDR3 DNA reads TGTGCCAGCAGTTCACAGAGAGGGGAAAAACTGTTTTTT. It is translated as CASSSQRGEKLFF.

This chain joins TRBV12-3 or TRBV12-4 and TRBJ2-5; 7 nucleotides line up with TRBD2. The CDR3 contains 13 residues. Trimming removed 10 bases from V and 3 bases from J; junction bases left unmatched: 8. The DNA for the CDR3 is TGTGCCATCGGGGACTACGACGAAGAGACCCAGTACTTC. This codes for CAIGDYDEETQYF.

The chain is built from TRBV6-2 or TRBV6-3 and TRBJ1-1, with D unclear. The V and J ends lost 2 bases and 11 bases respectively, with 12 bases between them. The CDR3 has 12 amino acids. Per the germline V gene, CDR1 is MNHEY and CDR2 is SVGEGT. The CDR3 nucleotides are TGTGCCAGCAGTTACCCCAACCACGGGGCTTTCTTT. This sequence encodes CASSYPNHGAFF.

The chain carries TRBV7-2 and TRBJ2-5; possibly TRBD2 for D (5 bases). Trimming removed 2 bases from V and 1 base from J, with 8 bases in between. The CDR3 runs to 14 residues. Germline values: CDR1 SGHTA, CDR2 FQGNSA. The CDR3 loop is CASSLQDSQETQYF. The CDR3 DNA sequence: TGTGCCAGCAGCTTACAGGACTCCCAAGAGACCCAGTACTTC.

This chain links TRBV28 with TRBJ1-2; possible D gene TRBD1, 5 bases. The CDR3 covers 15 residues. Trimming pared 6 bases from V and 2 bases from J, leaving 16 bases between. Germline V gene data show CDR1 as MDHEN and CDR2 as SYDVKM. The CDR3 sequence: CASRPPLGGNYGYTF. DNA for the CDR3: TGTGCCAGCAGACCTCCCCTTGGGGGGAACTATGGCTACACCTTC.

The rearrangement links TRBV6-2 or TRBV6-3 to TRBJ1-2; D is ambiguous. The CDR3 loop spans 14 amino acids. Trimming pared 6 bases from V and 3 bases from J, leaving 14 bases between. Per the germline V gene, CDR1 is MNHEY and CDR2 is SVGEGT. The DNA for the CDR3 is TGTGCCAGCAGCCCCCGAGGTATTGACTATGGCTACACCTTC. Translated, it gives CASSPRGIDYGYTF.

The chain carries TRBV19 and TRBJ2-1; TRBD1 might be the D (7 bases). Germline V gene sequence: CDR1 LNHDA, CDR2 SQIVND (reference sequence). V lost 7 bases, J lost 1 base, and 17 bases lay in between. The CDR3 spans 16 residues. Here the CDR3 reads CASTSQGGVSYNEQFF. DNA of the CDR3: TGTGCCAGTACCTCTCAGGGGGGAGTGTCCTACAATGAGCAGTTCTTC.

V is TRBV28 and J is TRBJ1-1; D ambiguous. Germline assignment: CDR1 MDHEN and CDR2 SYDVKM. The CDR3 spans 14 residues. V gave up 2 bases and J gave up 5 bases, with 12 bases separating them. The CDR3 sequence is CASSLLTGVTEAFF. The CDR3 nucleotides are TGTGCCAGCAGTTTACTCACCGGGGTGACTGAAGCTTTCTTT.

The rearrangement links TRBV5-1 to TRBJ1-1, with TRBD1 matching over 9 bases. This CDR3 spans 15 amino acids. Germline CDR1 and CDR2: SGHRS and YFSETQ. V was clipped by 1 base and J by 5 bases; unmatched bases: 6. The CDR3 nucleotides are TGCGCCAGCAGCTTGACGACAGGGGGGGAGACTGAAGCTTTCTTT. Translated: CASSLTTGGETEAFF.

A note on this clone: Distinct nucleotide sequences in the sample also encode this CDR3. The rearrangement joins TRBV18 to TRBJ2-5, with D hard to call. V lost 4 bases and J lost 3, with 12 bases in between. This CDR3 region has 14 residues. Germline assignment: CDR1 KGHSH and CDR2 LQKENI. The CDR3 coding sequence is TGTGCCAGCTCACTGCGACAACAAAAAGAGACCCAGTACTTC. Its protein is CASSLRQQKETQYF.

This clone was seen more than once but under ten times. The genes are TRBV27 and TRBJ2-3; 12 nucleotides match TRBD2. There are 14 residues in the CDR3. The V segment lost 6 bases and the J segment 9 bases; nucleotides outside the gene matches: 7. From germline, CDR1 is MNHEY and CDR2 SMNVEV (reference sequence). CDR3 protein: CASSQLGTSGTQYF. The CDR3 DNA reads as TGTGCCAGCAGCCAACTCGGGACTAGCGGGACGCAGTATTTT.

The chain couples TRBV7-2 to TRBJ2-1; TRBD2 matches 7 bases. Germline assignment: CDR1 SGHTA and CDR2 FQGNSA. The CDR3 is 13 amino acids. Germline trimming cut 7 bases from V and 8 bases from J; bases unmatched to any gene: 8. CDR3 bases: TGTGCCAGCAACCAGGGAGGGGTGGATGAGCAGTTCTTC. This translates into CASNQGGVDEQFF.

The CDR3 loop is CASSPGTGVQPQHF. The DNA of the CDR3 is TGTGCCAGTAGTCCCGGGACAGGGGTACAGCCCCAGCATTTT. The rearrangement uses TRBV19 and TRBJ1-5; the match to TRBD1 covers 10 bases. The germline gives CDR1 LNHDA, CDR2 SQIVND (reference sequence). CDR3 length equals 14 residues. The V and J ends lost 5 bases and 7 bases, in that order; junction bases with no gene match: 5.

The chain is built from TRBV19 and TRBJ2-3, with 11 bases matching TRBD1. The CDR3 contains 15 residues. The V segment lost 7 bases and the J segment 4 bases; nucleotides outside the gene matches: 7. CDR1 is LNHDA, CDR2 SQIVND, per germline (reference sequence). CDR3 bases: TGTGCCAGTACTTGGACAGGGGGCGCATCAGATACGCAGTATTTT. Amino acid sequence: CASTWTGGASDTQYF. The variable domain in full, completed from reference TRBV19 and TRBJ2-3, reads DGGITQSPKYLFRKEGQNVTLSCEQNLNHDAMYWYRQDPGQGLRLIYYSQIVNDFQKGDIAEGYSVSREKKESFPLTVTSAQKNPTAFYLCASTWTGGASDTQYFGPGTRLTVL.

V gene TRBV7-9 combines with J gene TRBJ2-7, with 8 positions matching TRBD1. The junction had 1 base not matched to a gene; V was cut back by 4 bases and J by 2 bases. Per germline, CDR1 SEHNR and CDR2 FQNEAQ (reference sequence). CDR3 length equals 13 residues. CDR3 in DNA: TGTGCCAGCAGCTCCAGGGGGCCCTACGAGCAGTACTTC. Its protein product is CASSSRGPYEQYF.

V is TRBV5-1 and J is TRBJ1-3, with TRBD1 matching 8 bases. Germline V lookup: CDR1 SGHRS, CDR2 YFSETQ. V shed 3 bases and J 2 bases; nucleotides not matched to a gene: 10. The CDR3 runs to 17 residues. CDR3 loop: CASSSSGQGAPGNTIYF. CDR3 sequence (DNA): TGCGCCAGCAGCTCCTCTGGACAGGGAGCTCCTGGAAACACCATATATTTT. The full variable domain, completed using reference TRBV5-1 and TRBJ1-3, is KAGVTQTPRYLIKTRGQQVTLSCSPISGHRSVSWYQQTPGQGLQFLFEYFSETQRNKGNFPGRFSGRQFSNSRSEMNVSTLELGDSALYLCASSSSGQGAPGNTIYFGEGSWLTVV.

CDR3 sequence: CASSWARTEAFF. Here the CDR3 DNA reads TGTGCCAGCAGCTGGGCCAGGACTGAAGCTTTCTTT. V gene TRBV5-6 combines with J gene TRBJ1-1; D gene uncertain. Germline V gene data show CDR1 as SGHDT and CDR2 as YYEEEE. Trimming cost V 3 bases and J 5 bases, with 8 bases left between them. This CDR3 has 12 amino acids.